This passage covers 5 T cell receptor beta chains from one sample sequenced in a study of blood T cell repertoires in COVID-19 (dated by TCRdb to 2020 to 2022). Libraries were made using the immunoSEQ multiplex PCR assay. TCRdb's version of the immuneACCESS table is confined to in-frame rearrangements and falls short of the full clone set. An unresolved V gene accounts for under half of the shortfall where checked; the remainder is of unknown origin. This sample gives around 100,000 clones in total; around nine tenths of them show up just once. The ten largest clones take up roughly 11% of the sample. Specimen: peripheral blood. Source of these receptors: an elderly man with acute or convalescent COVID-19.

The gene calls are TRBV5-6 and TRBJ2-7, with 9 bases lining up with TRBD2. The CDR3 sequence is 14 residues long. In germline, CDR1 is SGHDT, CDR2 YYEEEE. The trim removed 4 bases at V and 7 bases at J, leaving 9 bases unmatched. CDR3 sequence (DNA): TGTGCCAGCAGCAGGGGACTAGCAAGGAAAGAGCAGTACTTC. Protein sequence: CASSRGLARKEQYF.

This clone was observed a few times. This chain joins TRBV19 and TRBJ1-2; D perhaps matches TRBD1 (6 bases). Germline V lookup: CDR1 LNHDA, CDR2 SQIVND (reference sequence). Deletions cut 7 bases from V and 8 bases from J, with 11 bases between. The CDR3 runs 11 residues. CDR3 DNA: TGTGCCAGTAACAGGGATGAGGGCTACACCTTC. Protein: CASNRDEGYTF.

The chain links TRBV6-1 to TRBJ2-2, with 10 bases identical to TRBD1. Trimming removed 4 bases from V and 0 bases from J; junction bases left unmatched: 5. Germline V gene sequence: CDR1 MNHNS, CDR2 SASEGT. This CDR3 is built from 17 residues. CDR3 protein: CASSVPGTGANTGELFF. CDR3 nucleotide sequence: TGTGCCAGCAGTGTACCCGGGACAGGGGCGAACACCGGGGAGCTGTTTTTT.

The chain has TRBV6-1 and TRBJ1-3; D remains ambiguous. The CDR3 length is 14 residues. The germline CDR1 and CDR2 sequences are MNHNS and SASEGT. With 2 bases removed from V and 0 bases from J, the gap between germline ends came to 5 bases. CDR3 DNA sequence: TGTGCCAGCAGTGAACACGGCTCTGGAAACACCATATATTTT. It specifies CASSEHGSGNTIYF.

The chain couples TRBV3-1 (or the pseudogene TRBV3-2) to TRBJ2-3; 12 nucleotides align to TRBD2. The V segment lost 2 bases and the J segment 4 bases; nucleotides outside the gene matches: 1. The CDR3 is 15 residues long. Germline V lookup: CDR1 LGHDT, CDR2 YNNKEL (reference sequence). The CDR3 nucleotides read TGTGCCAGCAGCCAATCTAGCGGGGGGGCAGATACGCAGTATTTT. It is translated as CASSQSSGGADTQYF.